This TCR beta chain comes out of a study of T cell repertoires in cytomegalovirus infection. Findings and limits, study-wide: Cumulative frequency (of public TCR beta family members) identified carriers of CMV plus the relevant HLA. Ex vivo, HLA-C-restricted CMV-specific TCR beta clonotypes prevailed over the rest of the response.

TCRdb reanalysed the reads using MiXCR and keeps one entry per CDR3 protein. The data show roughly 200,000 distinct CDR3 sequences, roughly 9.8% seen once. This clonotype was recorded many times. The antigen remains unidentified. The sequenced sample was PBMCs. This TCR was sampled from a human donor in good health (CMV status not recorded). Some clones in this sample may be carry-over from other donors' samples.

CDR3 coding DNA: TGTGCCAGCAGCGACCCGGACGGGAACACTGAAGCTTTCTTT. It codes for CASSDPDGNTEAFF. The chain is built from TRBV7-2 and TRBJ1-1; D ambiguous. V was cut by 5 bases and J by 1 base, with 11 bases left in between. In germline, CDR1 is SGHTA, CDR2 FQGNSA. This CDR3 has 14 amino acids. Together with reference TRBV7-2 and TRBJ1-1, the CDR3 gives the full variable domain: GAGVSQSPSNKVTEKGKDVELRCDPISGHTALYWYRQSLGQGLEFLIYFQGNSAPDKSGLPSDRFSAERTGGSVSTLTIQRTQQEDSAVYLCASSDPDGNTEAFFGQGTRLTVV.